This is a list of T cell receptor beta chains from one sample in a study of T cells in localized non-small cell lung cancer. Assay: immunoSEQ multiplex PCR; the TCRdb copy retains only in-frame clones and omits some. The sample has tens of thousands of clones; around 80% are singletons. This sample comprised PBMCs, obtained before any cancer treatment. These receptors were obtained from a woman aged 40 to 75 with stage II lung adenocarcinoma. Each CDR3 is given with its conserved first and last residue. A D gene is named only where the DNA matches it firmly. Size is omitted from some rows. Given values are once, few, many or a class for expanded clones.

V,J,D,size,DNA,CDR3
TRBV4-3,TRBJ2-7,TRBD2,NA,TGCGCCAGCAGCCAAGCTAGCGGGGGATACTACGAGCAGTACTTC,CASSQASGGYYEQYF
TRBV5-6,TRBJ2-7,TRBD1,NA,TGTGCCAGCAGCTTCGTAACGGGACAGGGAGCTTCCGAGCAGTACTTC,CASSFVTGQGASEQYF
TRBV7-2,TRBJ2-2,NA,NA,TGTGCCAGCAGCTTACGACAGGCCTCCACCGGGGAGCTGTTTTTT,CASSLRQASTGELFF
TRBV14,TRBJ1-1,NA,NA,TGTGCCAGCGCACAACCGTTCAGGGGCCCAAACACTGAAGCTTTCTTT,CASAQPFRGPNTEAFF
TRBV5-1,TRBJ2-7,NA,NA,TGCGCCAGCAGCTTGCTGAGGGATCCATCCTACGAGCAGTACTTC,CASSLLRDPSYEQYF
TRBV29-1,TRBJ2-7,NA,NA,TGCAGCGTCCTCCGGCAGGGATCGGCCTACGAGCAGTACTTC,CSVLRQGSAYEQYF
TRBV30,TRBJ1-5,NA,few,TGTGCCTGGAGTGTTGGTGGGAATCAGCCCCAGCATTTT,CAWSVGGNQPQHF
TRBV5-1,TRBJ1-3,TRBD1,once,TGCGCCAGCAGCTTAGGACAGGGGGCTCGAAACACCATATATTTT,CASSLGQGARNTIYF
TRBV18,TRBJ1-4,TRBD1,NA,TGTGCCAGCTCTCTCCGACAGGGGAATGAAAAACTGTTTTTT,CASSLRQGNEKLFF
TRBV13,TRBJ2-4,TRBD2,NA,TGTGCCAGCAGCTTAAGTCGGGGGGTAGTTCAGTACTTC,CASSLSRGVVQYF
TRBV19,TRBJ2-2,TRBD1,NA,TGTGCCAGTAGTATCCTCAGGACAGGGGGAACCGGGGAGCTGTTTTTT,CASSILRTGGTGELFF
TRBV6-5,TRBJ2-5,NA,NA,TGTGCCAGCAGTCCCTCATGGGGGGAACAGACCCAGTACTTC,CASSPSWGEQTQYF
TRBV15,TRBJ1-2,NA,NA,TGTGCCACCAGCAGAGATTTTAGAATACCCTACACCTTC,CATSRDFRIPYTF
TRBV10-3,TRBJ1-2,NA,NA,TGTGCCATCAGGCCGACAGAGACTAACTATGGCTACACCTTC,CAIRPTETNYGYTF
TRBV28,TRBJ1-4,NA,NA,TGTGCCAGCAGGGGCACAACTAATGAAAAACTGTTTTTT,CASRGTTNEKLFF
TRBV19,TRBJ2-2,NA,NA,TGTGCCAGTAGTATAGCCGAAGGGATCGGCGGGGAGCTGTTTTTT,CASSIAEGIGGELFF
TRBV5-1,TRBJ1-4,NA,NA,TGCGCCAGCAGCTTTAAAAGGGGCGTTAATGAAAAACTGTTTTTT,CASSFKRGVNEKLFF
TRBV11-3,TRBJ1-5,NA,once,TGTGCCAGCAGCTTAGATGCCCCAATCCATGGGCAGCCCCAGCATTTT,CASSLDAPIHGQPQHF
TRBV28,TRBJ1-2,NA,NA,TGTGCCAGCAGCCCCCGGGGTGGGAGCTACACCTTC,CASSPRGGSYTF
TRBV9,TRBJ2-7,TRBD1,NA,TGTGCCAGCAGCGGACCACCACAGGGGTACGAAACCTACGAGCAGTACTTC,CASSGPPQGYETYEQYF
TRBV4-1,TRBJ1-5,NA,NA,TGCGCCAGCAGCCAAGCAGGGAGAAGCGGGGAATACCAGCCCCAGCATTTT,CASSQAGRSGEYQPQHF
TRBV7-8,TRBJ2-2,NA,NA,TGTGCCAGCAGCTTAGCTGCAGGGGCGAACACCGGGGAGCTGTTTTTT,CASSLAAGANTGELFF